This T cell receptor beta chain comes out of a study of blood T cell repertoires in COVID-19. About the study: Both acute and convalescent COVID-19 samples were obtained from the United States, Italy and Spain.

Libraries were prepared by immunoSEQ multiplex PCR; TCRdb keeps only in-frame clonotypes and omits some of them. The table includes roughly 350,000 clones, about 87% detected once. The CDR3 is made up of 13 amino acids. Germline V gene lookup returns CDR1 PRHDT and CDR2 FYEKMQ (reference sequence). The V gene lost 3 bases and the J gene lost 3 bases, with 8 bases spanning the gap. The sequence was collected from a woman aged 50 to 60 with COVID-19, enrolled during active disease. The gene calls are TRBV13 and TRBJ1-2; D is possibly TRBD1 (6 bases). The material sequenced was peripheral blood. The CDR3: CASSLGQYYGYTF. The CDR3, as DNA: TGTGCCAGCAGCTTGGGACAATACTATGGCTACACCTTC.